The 25 T cell receptor beta chains reported below all come from one sample, sequenced in a study of shared clonotypes between healthy human individuals. The assay was immunoSEQ multiplex PCR, and TCRdb's table has in-frame clones only and misses some. This sample has a few million clones, with 90% to 95% found just once. CD8 cells regarded as naive lacked CD45RO, were positively chosen for CCR7, and omitted terminally differentiated effector memory CD45RA+ cells. The source material was naive CD8+ T cells from PBMCs. All receptors come from a young man in good health. Some clones in this sample may be carry-over from other donors' samples.

The chain couples TRBV4-1 to TRBJ2-4, with TRBD1 identical over 7 bases. J was trimmed by 0 bases and V by 0 bases; bases with no gene match: 2. CDR3 length: 16 residues. The germline gives CDR1 MGHRA, CDR2 YSYEKL. The CDR3 spells CASSQDGTVAKNIQYF. CDR3 DNA: TGCGCCAGCAGCCAAGATGGGACAGTAGCCAAAAACATTCAGTACTTC.

Comments on this clone: Other nucleotide sequences in the sample specify the same CDR3. V and J are TRBV5-1 and TRBJ2-7, with D possibly TRBD2 on 5 matching bases. V lost 0 bases and J 0 bases, leaving 7 bases between the germline ends. This CDR3 is built from 14 residues. The germline V gene encodes CDR1 SGHRS and CDR2 YFSETQ. DNA of the CDR3: TGCGCCAGCAGCTTGGAAGGGAGCTCCTACGAGCAGTACTTC. Protein: CASSLEGSSYEQYF. Full variable domain (outside the CDR3, taken from reference TRBV5-1 and TRBJ2-7): KAGVTQTPRYLIKTRGQQVTLSCSPISGHRSVSWYQQTPGQGLQFLFEYFSETQRNKGNFPGRFSGRQFSNSRSEMNVSTLELGDSALYLCASSLEGSSYEQYFGPGTRLTVT.

Here the CDR3 reads CASSQSRQGRDGYTF. DNA of the CDR3: TGTGCCAGCAGCCAATCTAGGCAGGGAAGGGATGGCTACACCTTC. The chain has TRBV16 and TRBJ1-2, with a possible D match to TRBD1 (5 bases). The CDR3 sequence is 15 residues long. The germline CDR1 and CDR2 sequences are KGHSY and FQNENV. V was shortened by 0 bases and J by 6 bases, with 14 bases between the two germline ends.

This clone showed up just a few times. The V and J genes are TRBV6-5 and TRBJ1-5; 9 bases are shared with TRBD1. The V and J ends lost 4 bases and 3 bases, in that order; junction bases with no gene match: 4. From germline, CDR1 is MNHEY and CDR2 SVGAGI. The length of the CDR3 is 15 residues. As DNA, the CDR3 is TGTGCCAGCAGTTTGGGACAGGGATACAATCAGCCCCAGCATTTT. Residues: CASSLGQGYNQPQHF.

The chain couples TRBV4-1 to TRBJ2-1; TRBD2 might be the D (5 bases). V shed 1 base and J shed 8 bases, with 15 bases lying between them. The CDR3 has 15 residues. The V gene's germline CDR1 is MGHRA and CDR2 YSYEKL. The CDR3 is CASSQAPWAGDEQFF. The CDR3 DNA sequence: TGCGCCAGCAGCCAAGCCCCTTGGGCCGGGGATGAGCAGTTCTTC.

As regards this clone: Other DNA sequences in this sample translate to the same CDR3. The chain uses TRBV4-1 and TRBJ1-2; D is possibly TRBD1 (6 bases). Germline CDR1 MGHRA, CDR2 YSYEKL. CDR3 size: 13 residues. Deletions cut 6 bases from V and 6 bases from J, with 14 bases between. In nucleotides, the CDR3 is TGCGCCAGCAGGGACACAGGGAATCATGGCTACACCTTC. Translating gives CASRDTGNHGYTF.

This chain uses TRBV6-6 with TRBJ2-5; D ambiguous. This CDR3 has 16 amino acids. The ends were cut back, 5 bases at V and 5 bases at J, with 21 bases in the middle. Germline V gene lookup returns CDR1 MNHNY and CDR2 SVGAGI (reference sequence). The DNA of the CDR3 is TGTGCCAGCAGTCCCTCAGGCGACCCCGTGGGGGAGACCCAGTACTTC. Its translation: CASSPSGDPVGETQYF.

The rearrangement joins TRBV5-6 to TRBJ2-7, with D unclear. Germline CDR1 SGHDT, CDR2 YYEEEE. The CDR3 loop spans 13 amino acids. V gave up 6 bases and J gave up 5 bases, with 15 bases separating them. Written as DNA, the CDR3 is TGTGCCAGCACTATCTCCCCCGGAGACGAGCAGTACTTC. Translated, it gives CASTISPGDEQYF.

This chain joins TRBV11-2 and TRBJ1-6; 8 nucleotides agree with TRBD1. With 0 bases clipped from V and 8 bases from J, the junction kept 12 bases outside the gene matches. Per the germline V gene, CDR1 is SGHAT and CDR2 is FQNNGV. The CDR3 consists of 18 residues. CDR3 sequence (DNA): TGTGCCAGCAGCTTAGATCGGCAACGGGACAGGTTTGATTCACCCCTCCACTTT. Protein sequence: CASSLDRQRDRFDSPLHF.

V usage is TRBV11-2 and J usage is TRBJ2-5; D uncertain. The J call may be faulty, since TRBJ2-7 better matches the DNA end. The CDR3 has 11 amino acids. Germline CDR1 is SGHAT and CDR2 is FQNNGV. The CDR3 spells CASSRLYEQYF. The CDR3 DNA reads TGTGCCAGCAGCCGTCTCTACGAGCAGTACTTC.

The chain combines TRBV7-9 with TRBJ2-5; D possibly corresponds to TRBD1 (6 bases). This CDR3 spans 15 amino acids. Trimming stripped 5 bases from V and 5 bases from J, with 18 bases between. CDR1 and CDR2 (germline): SEHNR, FQNEAQ (reference sequence). The CDR3 nucleotides read TGTGCCAGCAGCCACAGACAGGCCCTCAAGGAGACCCAGTACTTC. It yields the protein CASSHRQALKETQYF.

This clone has just one count. This chain uses TRBV25-1 with TRBJ2-7; 8 bases map to TRBD1. V gave up 6 bases and J gave up 0 bases; unmatched junction bases: 7. The V gene's germline CDR1 is MGHDK and CDR2 SYGVNS. The CDR3 has 15 residues. CDR3 nucleotides: TGTGCCAGCAGGGGAACCACAGGGGGCTCCTACGAGCAGTACTTC. Its protein is CASRGTTGGSYEQYF.

This clone was detected a few times. This chain uses TRBV19 with TRBJ1-5; D not certain. V gave up 4 bases and J gave up 3 bases, with 10 bases separating them. CDR1 is LNHDA and CDR2 is SQIVND in the germline V gene (reference sequence). The length of the CDR3 is 14 residues. The CDR3 reads CASSNGLSNQPQHF. The CDR3, as DNA: TGTGCCAGTAGTAACGGCCTGTCCAATCAGCCCCAGCATTTT.

The chain carries TRBV30 and TRBJ1-2, with D perhaps TRBD1 (6 bases). Per germline, CDR1 GTSNPN and CDR2 SVGIG (reference sequence). The CDR3 totals 15 residues. CDR3 in DNA: TGTGCTTCCCGAAGCCCGGGGGGCGCCTACTATGGCTACACCTTC. Translation: CASRSPGGAYYGYTF.

The chain carries TRBV15 and TRBJ2-2; D is uncertain. V lost 6 bases, J lost 4 bases, and 15 bases lay in between. CDR1 is LNHNV and CDR2 is YYDKDF in the germline V gene (reference sequence). The CDR3 has 15 amino acids. The CDR3 region is CATSSGVDSTGELFF. CDR3 nucleotides: TGTGCCACCAGTTCCGGCGTTGATAGCACCGGGGAGCTGTTTTTT.

As for this clone: Other DNA variants within this sample encode the same CDR3. V and J are TRBV7-8 and TRBJ2-7; the match to TRBD2 covers 10 bases. Trimming removed 5 bases from V and 2 bases from J; junction bases left unmatched: 3. Germline values: CDR1 SGHVS, CDR2 FQNEAQ. The CDR3 is 14 residues long. This chain's CDR3 is CASSLLAGTYEQYF. The CDR3 DNA reads TGTGCCAGCAGCCTACTAGCGGGAACCTACGAGCAGTACTTC.

The V gene is TRBV5-4, the J gene TRBJ2-3, with 9 bases matching TRBD2. The CDR3 contains 14 residues. Germline CDR1 SGHNT, CDR2 YYREEE (reference sequence). V dropped 4 bases and J dropped 6; count of bases not matched to a gene: 6. Here the CDR3 reads CASSGRAGGDTQYF. The CDR3 DNA sequence: TGTGCCAGCAGCGGACGAGCGGGGGGTGATACGCAGTATTTT.

The chain is built from TRBV10-2 and TRBJ2-3; D possibly corresponds to TRBD1 (5 bases). Germline V CDR1 and CDR2: WSHSY, SAAADI. The CDR3 length is 16 residues. Trimming pared 6 bases from V and 2 bases from J, leaving 18 bases between. CDR3 nucleotide sequence: TGCGCCAGCAGCACCATAGGGGTTATTAACACAGATACGCAGTATTTT. Amino acids: CASSTIGVINTDTQYF.

Remarks on this clone: Other DNA sequences from this sample encode an identical CDR3 as well. The chain is built from TRBV5-4 and TRBJ2-1; D is ambiguous. There are 12 residues in the CDR3. From germline, CDR1 is SGHNT and CDR2 YYREEE (reference sequence). The germline V and J ends were trimmed by 7 bases and 0 bases, with 5 bases remaining between them. Written as DNA, the CDR3 is TGTGCCAGCTCGCCCTCCTACAATGAGCAGTTCTTC. This sequence encodes CASSPSYNEQFF.

This rearrangement joins TRBV28 to TRBJ2-3; the match to TRBD1 covers 7 bases. Germline CDR1 reads MDHEN; CDR2 reads SYDVKM. There are 16 residues in the CDR3. The V segment lost 6 bases and the J segment 2 bases; nucleotides outside the gene matches: 11. CDR3: CASSKNRGFNTDTQYF. Here the CDR3 DNA reads TGTGCCAGCAGCAAAAACAGGGGCTTTAACACAGATACGCAGTATTTT.

In its sample, this clone was seen a few times. Other DNA sequences in this specimen translate into the identical CDR3. The chain employs TRBV7-9 and TRBJ1-5, with D unclear. With 0 bases removed from V and 1 base from J, the gap between germline ends came to 4 bases. The CDR3 length is 14 residues. The germline CDR1 and CDR2 sequences are SEHNR and FQNEAQ (reference sequence). The DNA of the CDR3 is TGTGCCAGCAGCTTAGCGGCAAGCAATCAGCCCCAGCATTTT. Its translation is CASSLAASNQPQHF.

About this clone itself: The sample has other DNA sequences that encode this CDR3 too. The CDR3 DNA reads as TGTGCCAGCAGCCCACGGACTTACACAGATACGCAGTATTTT. Residues: CASSPRTYTDTQYF. J is TRBJ2-3 and V is TRBV7-9; TRBD2 might be the D (5 bases). This CDR3 is 14 amino acids long. In germline, CDR1 is SEHNR, CDR2 FQNEAQ (reference sequence). V lost 5 bases and J lost 2, with 11 bases in between.

CDR3 sequence: CSVVTRGLARLFF. The DNA of the CDR3 is TGCAGCGTTGTAACCAGGGGGCTAGCGAGGTTGTTCTTC. This chain joins TRBV29-1 and TRBJ2-1; TRBD1 matches 8 bases. J gave up 15 bases and V 4 bases, and 14 bases lay outside the gene matches. The CDR3 has 13 residues. Germline CDR1 is SQVTM and CDR2 is ANQGSEA.

V gene TRBV28 combines with J gene TRBJ1-5; tentative D call: TRBD1 (5 bases). Per the germline V gene, CDR1 is MDHEN and CDR2 is SYDVKM. Trimming removed 6 bases from V and 0 bases from J, with 15 bases in between. The CDR3 spans 16 residues. DNA for the CDR3: TGTGCCAGCAGATCTTTAGAGGGGCCTAGCAATCAGCCCCAGCATTTT. Translation gives CASRSLEGPSNQPQHF.

The chain has TRBV14 and TRBJ1-2; D is unclear. CDR3 length: 16 residues. Trimming removed 1 base from V and 2 bases from J, with 14 bases in between. Germline V gene sequence: CDR1 SGHDN, CDR2 FVKESK. The CDR3 sequence: CASSQASPTVNYGYTF. The CDR3 nucleotides read TGTGCCAGCAGCCAAGCCTCCCCTACTGTGAACTATGGCTACACCTTC.